This T cell receptor beta chain derives from a study of beta chain features in type 1 diabetes (dated by TCRdb to 2016 to 2019). About the study as a whole: Mean age, gender distribution, total cell number and subset yield were not different between patients and healthy donors. A total of just under 110,000,000 sorted cells were examined across all samples, and RNA yield correlated strongly with the number of cells per subset. In the study, TCRB repertoires of sorted circulating CD4+ T cell subsets from recently diagnosed type 1 diabetes patients were compared with those of matched healthy donors. Naive and central memory subsets were obtained from all 30 or so donors, but regulatory and stem cell-like memory subsets were isolated from only 8 patients and roughly eight healthy donors.

Concerning this clone itself: Its antigen is not yet known. No much larger clonotype is one base removed from it; base qualities were not supplied.

Here is what the overall study found, with its caveats: Shorter templates might be favored by PCR, yet because patient and control samples were amplified and corrected together, any such skew would affect both groups equally. A moderate but significant shortening of TCRB CDR3 length was observed in type 1 diabetes patients in all four CD4+ subsets. Patients with type 1 diabetes made fewer insertions and deleted more nucleotides at VDJ recombination sites, implying thymic rearrangement abnormalities. Sequencing cDNA rather than genomic DNA could over-represent highly expressing activated cells, although activation and CD3 levels did not differ between groups. HLA sub-analyses involved small numbers of individuals, so any influence of HLA type on TCRB rearrangement remained unresolved. Naive, central memory and regulatory TCRB repertoires appeared to be more alike among patients than among healthy donors.

The entire amount of isolated RNA was reverse transcribed using the High Capacity cDNA Reverse Transcription Kit, so the sequenced TCRB transcripts were expressed ones. Deep immunoSEQ sequencing was applied to naive, central memory and regulatory T cell samples, giving an average of around 3.8 million total reads per sample. Sorted cells were lysed in RLT buffer and RNA was extracted with DNase-treated RNeasy Micro or Mini kits, depending on cell number. To prevent cross-contamination, every cell subset was processed on its own, while patient and healthy donor samples were processed together. TCRB sequences were amplified from cDNA with the immunoSEQ multiplex PCR, producing 87-bp fragments spanning the CDR3 region. The amplicons were sequenced using the Illumina HiSeq platform. The authors' pipeline ran thus. Synthetic template baselines were used to correct PCR bias computationally, reads within Hamming distance 2 were collapsed together, and singletons that could not be merged were discarded. Reads were aligned to IMGT to assign V, D and J genes, CDR3 length, and insertions or deletions at six rearrangement sites. Clonotype counts were normalized to sorted cell number within each subset before computing true diversity and Gini coefficients with the tcR R package. The overlap coefficient, calculated on TCRB nucleotide sequences, was used to quantify repertoire sharing. TCRdb holds this immuneACCESS table with in-frame rearrangements only. Some clones are missing; in checked studies, unresolved V genes explain under half, and the rest has no known cause. From that table come the V and J calls and clone size; the DNA was used to work out D and trimming. Counted in this sample were 300,000 or so clones; around 9.3% of them appeared once. Approximately 1% of the sample rests with the top ten.

From each donor, a single peripheral blood sample of approximately 120 mL on average was drawn into heparinised tubes. A BD FACSAria II was used to sort naive, central memory, regulatory and stem cell-like memory CD4+ T cells with a panel that included CD45RO, CCR7, CD25, CD127, CD95 and CD27. Every sorted population had a purity above 95%. PBMCs were isolated immediately by Lymphoprep density gradient centrifugation and stained directly without culture. So that batch effects would be minimized, each experiment stained and sorted samples in pairs, pairing one healthy donor with one patient. Sequenced: central memory CD4+ T cells from blood. The TCR sequence derives from a man aged 25 to 40 with type 1 diabetes.

The CDR3 reads as follows: CASSRKRGTDGDSPLHF. The bases read TGCGCCAGCAGCCGGAAAAGAGGGACGGACGGTGATTCACCCCTCCACTTT. The chain was built from TRBV4-1 and TRBJ1-6; a tentative D match to TRBD1 spans 5 bases. The germline V gene supplies CDR1 MGHRA and CDR2 YSYEKL. The CDR3 runs 17 residues from the cysteine to the phenylalanine. This entry keeps only the CDR3 DNA: 51 bases, framed from base 1. The trim is 4 bases for V and 8 bases for J, with a gap of 21 bases between the germline ends.